This T cell receptor beta chain derives from a study of response to subunit inactivated influenza vaccine. The germline V and J ends were trimmed by 1 base and 4 bases, with 10 bases remaining between them. The germline V gene encodes CDR1 SGHTA and CDR2 FQGNSA. CDR3 length: 14 residues. TCRdb used MiXCR to reprocess the RT-PCR reads, holding one entry per CDR3 protein. The repertoire holds about 530,000 distinct CDR3 sequences, with about 12% as singletons. The sequencing here drew on PBMCs from blood, taken on the day of vaccination. The receptor's source is a man aged 50-60 years who received an inactivated influenza vaccine. This chain links TRBV7-2 with TRBJ1-1; D perhaps matches TRBD1 (6 bases). The CDR3 sequence is CASSLVQGVTEAFF. CDR3 in DNA: TGTGCCAGCAGCTTAGTACAGGGTGTCACTGAAGCTTTCTTT.